The 11 T cell receptor beta chains reported below all come from one sample, sequenced in a study of cytomegalovirus exposure and HLA in healthy donors. Profiling relied on immunoSEQ multiplex PCR, and the TCRdb table lists in-frame clones only, not all of them. This table holds 250,000 to 300,000 clones, 80% to 90% found once. The sample taken for sequencing was PBMCs. All receptors derive from a woman under 30 in good health and CMV-seronegative.

The chain is built from TRBV30 and TRBJ1-5; D ambiguous. V was cut by 0 bases and J by 5 bases, with 8 bases left in between. The CDR3 covers 13 residues. CDR1 is GTSNPN and CDR2 is SVGIG in the germline V gene (reference sequence). The CDR3: CAWSVQTDQPQHF. The DNA of the CDR3 is TGTGCCTGGAGTGTACAAACCGATCAGCCCCAGCATTTT.

The chain couples TRBV4-3 to TRBJ2-7; D gene unclear. V lost 1 base, J lost 10 bases, and 11 bases lay in between. This CDR3 has 12 residues. Germline assignment: CDR1 LGHNA and CDR2 YSLEER. The CDR3 sequence: CASSQARGPQYF. The CDR3 region has the DNA TGCGCCAGCAGCCAAGCTAGAGGCCCCCAGTACTTC.

The chain is built from TRBV19 and TRBJ1-1; D uncertain. V was shortened by 3 bases and J by 4 bases, with 12 bases between the two germline ends. Germline CDR1 and CDR2: LNHDA and SQIVND (reference sequence). The CDR3 extends over 14 amino acids. CDR3 sequence: CASSILLGATEAFF. The CDR3 DNA reads TGTGCCAGTAGTATCCTTTTAGGAGCCACTGAAGCTTTCTTT. The full variable domain, with the rest looked up from reference TRBV19 and TRBJ1-1, is DGGITQSPKYLFRKEGQNVTLSCEQNLNHDAMYWYRQDPGQGLRLIYYSQIVNDFQKGDIAEGYSVSREKKESFPLTVTSAQKNPTAFYLCASSILLGATEAFFGQGTRLTVV.

The V call is TRBV6-1, the J call TRBJ2-5, with 10 bases matching TRBD2. In germline, CDR1 is MNHNS, CDR2 SASEGT. The CDR3 covers 15 residues. V lost 6 bases and J lost 2; bases outside the gene matches: 6. The DNA of the CDR3 is TGTGCCAGCAGCCTCGGGACTAGCGTACAAGAGACCCAGTACTTC. It encodes CASSLGTSVQETQYF.

The chain links TRBV10-2 to TRBJ1-6, with D possibly TRBD1 on 6 matching bases. The ends were cut back, 3 bases at V and 10 bases at J, with 10 bases in the middle. The CDR3 sequence is 13 residues long. The germline CDR1 and CDR2 sequences are WSHSY and SAAADI. CDR3 in amino acids: CASSEGGSSPLHF. The CDR3 nucleotides are TGCGCCAGCAGTGAAGGGGGTAGCTCACCCCTCCACTTT.

V is TRBV27 and J is TRBJ1-3; possible D gene TRBD1, 5 bases. V was trimmed by 5 bases and J by 6 bases, leaving 11 bases between them. The length of the CDR3 is 13 residues. Germline V CDR1 and CDR2: MNHEY, SMNVEV (reference sequence). The CDR3: CASSVGPLNTIYF. As DNA, the CDR3 is TGTGCCAGCAGTGTGGGGCCCCTAAACACCATATATTTT.

The chain carries TRBV29-1 and TRBJ1-4, with 7 bases that match TRBD1. Germline V lookup: CDR1 SQVTM, CDR2 ANQGSEA. The CDR3 length is 12 residues. V shed 5 bases and J 4 bases; nucleotides not matched to a gene: 1. CDR3 nucleotides: TGCAGCGTTAACAGGGGTAATGAAAAACTGTTTTTT. Translation: CSVNRGNEKLFF.

V is TRBV28 and J is TRBJ1-2; weak D call: TRBD1 (6 bases). Between the trimmed V and J ends, which lost 7 bases and 7 bases, there was a span of 16 bases. The CDR3 covers 13 residues. Germline values: CDR1 MDHEN, CDR2 SYDVKM. The CDR3 region is CASTLSGARGYTF. The CDR3 DNA reads TGTGCCAGCACCCTCTCAGGGGCCCGTGGCTACACCTTC.

The chain is built from TRBV19 and TRBJ2-7, with 11 bases matching TRBD1. Losses at the gene ends were 4 bases for V and 4 bases for J; bases not matched to a gene: 6. Germline loops: CDR1 LNHDA, CDR2 SQIVND (reference sequence). This CDR3 is built from 15 residues. CDR3 sequence reads: CASSSGTGGLYEQYF. CDR3 nucleotide sequence: TGTGCCAGTAGTAGCGGGACAGGGGGTTTATACGAGCAGTACTTC.

The chain uses TRBV6-1 and TRBJ2-1, with a possible D match to TRBD1 (6 bases). Germline CDR1 and CDR2: MNHNS and SASEGT. The V end lost 6 bases, the J end lost 6 bases, and 15 bases lay between the germline ends. CDR3 length: 14 amino acids. The CDR3 coding sequence is TGTGCCAGCAGGGTAGGGGGTATGGGCAATGAGCAGTTCTTC. Translation gives CASRVGGMGNEQFF.

In this sample, this clone turned up once. V and J are TRBV2 and TRBJ1-5, with a weak D call TRBD1 (5 bases). V was shortened by 7 bases and J by 6 bases, with 19 bases between the two germline ends. The CDR3 runs 15 residues. Germline V gene lookup returns CDR1 SNHLY and CDR2 FYNNEI. For the CDR3, the DNA is TGTGCCAGCACTCTGGAAGGGGTATTGGTTCAGCCCCAGCATTTT. It codes for CASTLEGVLVQPQHF.